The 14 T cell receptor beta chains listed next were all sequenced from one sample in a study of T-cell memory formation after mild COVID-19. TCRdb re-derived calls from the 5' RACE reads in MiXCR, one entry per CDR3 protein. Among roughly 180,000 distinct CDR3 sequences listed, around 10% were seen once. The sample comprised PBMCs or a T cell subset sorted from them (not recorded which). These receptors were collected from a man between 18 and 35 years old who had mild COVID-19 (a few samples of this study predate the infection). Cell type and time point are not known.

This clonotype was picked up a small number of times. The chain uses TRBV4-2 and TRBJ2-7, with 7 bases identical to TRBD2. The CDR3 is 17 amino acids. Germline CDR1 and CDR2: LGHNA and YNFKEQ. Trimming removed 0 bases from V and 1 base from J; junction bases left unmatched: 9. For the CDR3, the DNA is TGTGCCAGCAGCCAAGATTCCGGCGGGGGAAATTCCTACGAGCAGTACTTC. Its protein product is CASSQDSGGGNSYEQYF.

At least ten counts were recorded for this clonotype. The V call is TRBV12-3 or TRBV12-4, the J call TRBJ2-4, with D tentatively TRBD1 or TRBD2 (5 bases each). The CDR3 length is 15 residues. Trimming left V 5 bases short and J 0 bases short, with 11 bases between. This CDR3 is CASSPGALAKNIQYF. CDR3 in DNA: TGTGCCAGCAGTCCCGGGGCCCTAGCCAAAAACATTCAGTACTTC.

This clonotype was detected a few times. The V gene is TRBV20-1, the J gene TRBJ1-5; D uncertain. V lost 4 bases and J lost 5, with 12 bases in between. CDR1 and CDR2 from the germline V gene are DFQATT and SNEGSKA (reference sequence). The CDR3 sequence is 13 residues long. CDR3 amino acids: CSAIYGGDQPQHF. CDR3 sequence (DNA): TGCAGTGCTATATATGGCGGCGATCAGCCCCAGCATTTT.

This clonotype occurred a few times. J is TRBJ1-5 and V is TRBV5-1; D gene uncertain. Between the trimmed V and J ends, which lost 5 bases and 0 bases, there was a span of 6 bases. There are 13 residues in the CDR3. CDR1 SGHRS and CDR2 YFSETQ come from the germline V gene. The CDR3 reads CASSKDSNQPQHF. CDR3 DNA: TGCGCCAGCAGTAAGGATAGCAATCAGCCCCAGCATTTT.

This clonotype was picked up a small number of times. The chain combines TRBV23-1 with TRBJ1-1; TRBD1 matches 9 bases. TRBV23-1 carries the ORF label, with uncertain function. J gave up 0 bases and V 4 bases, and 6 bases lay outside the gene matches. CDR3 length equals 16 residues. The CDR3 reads CASSPRTGAVNTEAFF. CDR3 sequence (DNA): TGCGCCAGCAGTCCCCGGACAGGGGCAGTGAACACTGAAGCTTTCTTT.

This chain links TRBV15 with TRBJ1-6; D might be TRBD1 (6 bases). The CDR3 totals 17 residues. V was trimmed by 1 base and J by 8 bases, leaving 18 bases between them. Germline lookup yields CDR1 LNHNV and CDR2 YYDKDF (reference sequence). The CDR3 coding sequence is TGTGCCACCAGCAGAGGCCCTTTGGGGGGCTGGGATTCACCCCTCCACTTT. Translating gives CATSRGPLGGWDSPLHF.

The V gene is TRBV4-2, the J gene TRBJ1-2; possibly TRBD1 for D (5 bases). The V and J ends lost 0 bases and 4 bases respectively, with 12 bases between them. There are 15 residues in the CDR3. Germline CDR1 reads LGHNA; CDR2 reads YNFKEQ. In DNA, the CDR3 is TGTGCCAGCAGCCAAGATAACCAGGGTACCTATGGCTACACCTTC. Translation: CASSQDNQGTYGYTF.

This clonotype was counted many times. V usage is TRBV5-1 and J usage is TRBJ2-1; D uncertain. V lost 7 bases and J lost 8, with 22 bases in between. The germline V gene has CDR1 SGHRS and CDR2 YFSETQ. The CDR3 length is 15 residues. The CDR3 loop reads CASGVPEQATHEQFF. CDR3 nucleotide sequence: TGCGCCAGCGGGGTCCCGGAGCAGGCCACCCATGAGCAGTTCTTC. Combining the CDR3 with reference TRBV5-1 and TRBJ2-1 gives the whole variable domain KAGVTQTPRYLIKTRGQQVTLSCSPISGHRSVSWYQQTPGQGLQFLFEYFSETQRNKGNFPGRFSGRQFSNSRSEMNVSTLELGDSALYLCASGVPEQATHEQFFGPGTRLTVL.

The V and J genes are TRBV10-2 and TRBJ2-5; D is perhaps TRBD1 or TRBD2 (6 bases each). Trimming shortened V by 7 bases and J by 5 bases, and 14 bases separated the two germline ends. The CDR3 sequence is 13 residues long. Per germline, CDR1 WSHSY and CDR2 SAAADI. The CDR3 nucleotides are TGCGCCAGCAAAGCCGGGGGCGGCGAGACCCAGTACTTC. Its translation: CASKAGGGETQYF.

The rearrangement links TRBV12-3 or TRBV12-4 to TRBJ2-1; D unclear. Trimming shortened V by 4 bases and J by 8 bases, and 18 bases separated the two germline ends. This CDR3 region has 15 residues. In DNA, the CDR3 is TGTGCCAGCAGTTACGCGGCGATTCGAGGCGATGAGCAGTTCTTC. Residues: CASSYAAIRGDEQFF.

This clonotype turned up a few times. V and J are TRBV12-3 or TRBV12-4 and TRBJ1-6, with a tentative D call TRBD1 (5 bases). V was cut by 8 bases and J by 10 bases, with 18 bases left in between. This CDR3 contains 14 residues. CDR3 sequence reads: CASQLGAWGSPLHF. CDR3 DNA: TGTGCCAGCCAGTTAGGGGCTTGGGGCTCACCCCTCCACTTT.

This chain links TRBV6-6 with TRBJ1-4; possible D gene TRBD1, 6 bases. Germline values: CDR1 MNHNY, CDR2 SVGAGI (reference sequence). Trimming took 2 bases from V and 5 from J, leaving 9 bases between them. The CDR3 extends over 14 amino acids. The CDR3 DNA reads TGTGCCAGCAGTTACGAGGACAGCAATGAAAAACTGTTTTTT. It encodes CASSYEDSNEKLFF.

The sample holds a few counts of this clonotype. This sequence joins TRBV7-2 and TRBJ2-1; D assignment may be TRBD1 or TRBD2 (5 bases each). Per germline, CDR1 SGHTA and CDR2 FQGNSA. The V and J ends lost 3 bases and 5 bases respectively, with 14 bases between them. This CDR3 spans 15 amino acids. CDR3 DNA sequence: TGTGCCAGCAGCTTGGGGGAATGGGGTAACAATGAGCAGTTCTTC. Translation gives CASSLGEWGNNEQFF.

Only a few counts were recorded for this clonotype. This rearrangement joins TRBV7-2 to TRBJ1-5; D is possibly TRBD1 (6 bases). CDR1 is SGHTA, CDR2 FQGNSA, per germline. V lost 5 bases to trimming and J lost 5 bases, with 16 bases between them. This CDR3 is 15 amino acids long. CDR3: CASSLWGRGHQPQHF. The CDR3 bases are TGTGCCAGCAGCCTATGGGGGCGGGGGCATCAGCCCCAGCATTTT.